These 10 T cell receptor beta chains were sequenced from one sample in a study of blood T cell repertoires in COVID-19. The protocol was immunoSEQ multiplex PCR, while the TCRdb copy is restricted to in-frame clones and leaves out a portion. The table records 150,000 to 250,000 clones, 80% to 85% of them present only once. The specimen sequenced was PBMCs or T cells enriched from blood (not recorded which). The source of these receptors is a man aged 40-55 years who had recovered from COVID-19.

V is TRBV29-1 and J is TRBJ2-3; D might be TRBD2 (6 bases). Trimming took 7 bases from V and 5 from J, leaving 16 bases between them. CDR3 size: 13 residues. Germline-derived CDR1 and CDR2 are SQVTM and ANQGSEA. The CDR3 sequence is CSGSRGSQDTQYF. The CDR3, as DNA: TGCAGCGGAAGTCGGGGGTCTCAAGATACGCAGTATTTT.

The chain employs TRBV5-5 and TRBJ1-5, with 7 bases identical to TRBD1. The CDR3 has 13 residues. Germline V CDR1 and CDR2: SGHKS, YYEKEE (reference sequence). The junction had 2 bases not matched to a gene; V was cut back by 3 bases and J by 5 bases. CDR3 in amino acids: CASSSTGDQPQHF. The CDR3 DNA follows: TGTGCCAGCAGCTCTACAGGGGATCAGCCCCAGCATTTT.

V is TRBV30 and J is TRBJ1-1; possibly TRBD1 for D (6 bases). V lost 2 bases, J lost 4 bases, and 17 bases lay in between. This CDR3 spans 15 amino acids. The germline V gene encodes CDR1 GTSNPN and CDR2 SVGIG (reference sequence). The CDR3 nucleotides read TGTGCCTGGAGTTTTACAGGGAGATGGTCCACTGAAGCTTTCTTT. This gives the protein CAWSFTGRWSTEAFF.

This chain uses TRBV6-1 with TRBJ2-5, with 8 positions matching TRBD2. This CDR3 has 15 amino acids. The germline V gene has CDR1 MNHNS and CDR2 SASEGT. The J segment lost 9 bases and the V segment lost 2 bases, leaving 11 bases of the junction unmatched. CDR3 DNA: TGTGCCAGCAGTGAACAAGCGACGGGAGGGTGGGCCCAGTACTTC. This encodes CASSEQATGGWAQYF.

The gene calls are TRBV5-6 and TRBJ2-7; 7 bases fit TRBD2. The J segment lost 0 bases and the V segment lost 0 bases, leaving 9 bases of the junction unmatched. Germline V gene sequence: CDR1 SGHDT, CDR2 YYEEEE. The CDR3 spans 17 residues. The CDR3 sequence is CASSLGAGVQSSYEQYF. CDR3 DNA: TGTGCCAGCAGCTTGGGGGCGGGGGTCCAAAGCTCCTACGAGCAGTACTTC.

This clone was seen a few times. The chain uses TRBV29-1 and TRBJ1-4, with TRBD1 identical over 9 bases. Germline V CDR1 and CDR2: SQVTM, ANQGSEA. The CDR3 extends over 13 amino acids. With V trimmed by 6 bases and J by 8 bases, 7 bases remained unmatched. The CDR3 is CSVTGGSWEKLFF. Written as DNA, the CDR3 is TGCAGCGTGACAGGGGGGTCTTGGGAAAAACTGTTTTTT.

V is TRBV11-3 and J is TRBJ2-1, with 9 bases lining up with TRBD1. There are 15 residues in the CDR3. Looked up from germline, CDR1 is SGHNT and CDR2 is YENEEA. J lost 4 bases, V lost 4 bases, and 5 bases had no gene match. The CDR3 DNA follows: TGTGCCAGCAGCTCCGGGACAGGGCCGTACAATGAGCAGTTCTTC. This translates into CASSSGTGPYNEQFF.

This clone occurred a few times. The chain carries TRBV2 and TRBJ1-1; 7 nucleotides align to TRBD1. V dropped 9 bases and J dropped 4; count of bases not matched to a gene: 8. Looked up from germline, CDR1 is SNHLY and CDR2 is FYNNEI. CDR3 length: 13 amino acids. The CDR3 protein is CASSRDSTTEAFF. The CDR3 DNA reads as TGTGCCAGTTCCCGGGACAGTACCACTGAAGCTTTCTTT.

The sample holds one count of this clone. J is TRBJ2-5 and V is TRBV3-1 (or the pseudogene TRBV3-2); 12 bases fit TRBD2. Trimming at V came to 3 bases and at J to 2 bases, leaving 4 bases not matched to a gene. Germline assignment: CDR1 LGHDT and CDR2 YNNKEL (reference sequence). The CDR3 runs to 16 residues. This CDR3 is CASSHTSGGYQETQYF. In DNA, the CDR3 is TGTGCCAGCAGCCATACTAGCGGGGGGTATCAAGAGACCCAGTACTTC.

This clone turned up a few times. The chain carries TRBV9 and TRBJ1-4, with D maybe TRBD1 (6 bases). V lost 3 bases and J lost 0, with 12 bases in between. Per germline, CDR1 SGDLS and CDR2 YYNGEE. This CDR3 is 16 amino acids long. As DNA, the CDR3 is TGTGCCAGCAGCGCCCGGACAGCCACAACTAATGAAAAACTGTTTTTT. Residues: CASSARTATTNEKLFF.